This T cell receptor beta chain was identified in a study of identical twins. Comment on this clonotype: The antigen is not known.

This CDR3 spans 16 amino acids. V was pared by 3 bases and J by 2 bases, with 15 bases between. Germline V CDR1 and CDR2: KGHDR, SFDVKD. Unique molecular identifiers were present on the cDNA, which also gained a universal primer site by template switching. From the 5' RACE reads, TCRdb called clonotypes with MiXCR, one entry per CDR3 protein. The sample yields approximately 1.8 million distinct CDR3 sequences, less than 40% seen once. Broader study findings: With abundant cord blood beta clonotypes, insertions were fewer; memory repertoires showed no such pattern. Model-predicted out-of-frame TCR alpha sharing fell below observed values in monozygotic twins.

Healthy Caucasians alone served as donors. The sequencing input was cord blood. The rearrangement joins TRBV24-1 to TRBJ2-5, with D unresolved. The source of this sequence is a newborn girl in good health. The CDR3 nucleotides read TGTGCCACCAGTGATCTCGTGGTGCGCGTACAAGAGACCCAGTACTTC. Residues: CATSDLVVRVQETQYF.